This T cell receptor beta chain emerged from a study of shared clonotypes between healthy human individuals. Study-level results: With four donors compared, 4.5% to 6.5% of naive CD4 clonotypes were shared.

Turning to this clone: Its antigen is undetermined.

V lost 6 bases, J lost 0 bases, and 7 bases stayed unmatched. The germline gives CDR1 SEHNR, CDR2 FQNEAQ (reference sequence). The CDR3 sequence is 15 residues long. The method was immunoSEQ multiplex PCR; TCRdb's version includes in-frame clones alone and lacks a portion of them. Found here are over a million clones, 75% to 80% of them singletons; the top ten hold 0.6% to 0.7%. What was sequenced was memory CD4+ T cells from PBMCs. The subset: CD45RA-negative fraction. This receptor was obtained from a man aged 18 to 29 in good health. Some clones in this sample may be carry-over from other donors' samples. The chain has TRBV7-9 and TRBJ1-1; 7 bases match TRBD1. The CDR3: CASSLTGNMNTEAFF. The CDR3 DNA follows: TGTGCCAGCAGTTTGACAGGGAACATGAACACTGAAGCTTTCTTT.